Each of the 17 T cell receptor beta chains below was sequenced from the same sample in a study of CD8+CD57+ T cells in acquired aplastic anemia. Patients sequenced had flow cytometry evidence of CD8+CD57+ cell expansion. According to the study, genomic DNA was the template for TCR beta VDJ and CDR3 profiling. Each CDR3 protein gets one entry after TCRdb re-called the reads with MiXCR. The repertoire includes approximately 80,000 distinct CDR3 sequences, just over 70% of them detected once, and more than 80% sits in the top ten. Sequencing used sorted CD4+, CD8+, or CD8+CD57+ T cells (not recorded which) from PBMCs. The origin of the receptors is a human donor with aplastic anemia.

The J gene is TRBJ2-7, the V gene TRBV9; 7 nucleotides match TRBD1. The CDR3 extends over 16 amino acids. Looked up from germline, CDR1 is SGDLS and CDR2 is YYNGEE. J was trimmed by 6 bases and V by 4 bases; bases with no gene match: 16. CDR3 nucleotide sequence: TGTGCCAGCAGCTTTACGAGGGACAGCCCCATGGGCGAGCAGTACTTC. It yields the protein CASSFTRDSPMGEQYF.

The chain combines TRBV7-6 with TRBJ2-7; the D is unclear. The CDR3 has 13 residues. Per the germline V gene, CDR1 is SGHVS and CDR2 is FNYEAQ. V dropped 0 bases and J dropped 4 bases, with 7 bases sitting between them. The CDR3, as DNA: TGTGCCAGCAGCTTAGCTTCTGCGTACGAGCAGTACTTC. Protein: CASSLASAYEQYF.

The genes are TRBV7-8 and TRBJ1-3; no definite D call. V shed 2 bases and J shed 7 bases, with 9 bases lying between them. The CDR3 spans 13 residues. CDR1 and CDR2 (germline): SGHVS, FQNEAQ. The chain's CDR3 is CASSLNPGNTIYF. CDR3 sequence (DNA): TGTGCCAGCAGCTTAAATCCCGGGAACACCATATATTTT.

Here the CDR3 DNA reads TGTGCCAGCACCCTCGGTCAGGGGGGGCAAGAGACCCAGTACTTC. Amino acid sequence: CASTLGQGGQETQYF. This sequence joins TRBV7-9 and TRBJ2-5; D may be TRBD1 or TRBD2 (7 bases each). V was clipped by 7 bases and J by 2 bases, with 17 bases between them. The CDR3 consists of 15 residues. Looked up from germline, CDR1 is SEHNR and CDR2 is FQNEAQ (reference sequence).

This clonotype was seen a handful of times. The chain employs TRBV7-9 and TRBJ1-3, with D possibly TRBD1 on 6 matching bases. The germline V gene has CDR1 SEHNR and CDR2 FQNEAQ (reference sequence). The ends were cut back, 3 bases at V and 2 bases at J, with 8 bases in the middle. The CDR3 sequence is 14 residues long. For the CDR3, the DNA is TGTGCCAGCAGCTTTAGGGGGGCTGGAAACACCATATATTTT. Translation: CASSFRGAGNTIYF.

A few counts support this clonotype. The chain employs TRBV29-1 and TRBJ1-1; weak D call: TRBD1 (5 bases). The CDR3 contains 13 residues. The V gene's germline CDR1 is SQVTM and CDR2 ANQGSEA. The V gene lost 3 bases and the J gene lost 2 bases, with 10 bases spanning the gap. The CDR3 reads CSVEQGGNTEAFF. CDR3 sequence (DNA): TGCAGCGTTGAGCAGGGTGGTAACACTGAAGCTTTCTTT.

The chain recombines TRBV29-1 with TRBJ2-7; possibly TRBD1 for D (6 bases). Germline loops: CDR1 SQVTM, CDR2 ANQGSEA. Trimming removed 4 bases from V and 3 bases from J, with 10 bases in between. This CDR3 is built from 12 residues. CDR3 sequence reads: CSVGEGGYEQYF. The CDR3 DNA follows: TGCAGCGTTGGTGAAGGGGGCTACGAGCAGTACTTC.

The genes are TRBV25-1 and TRBJ1-6, with a weak D call TRBD1 (5 bases). Looked up from germline, CDR1 is MGHDK and CDR2 is SYGVNS. V was shortened by 2 bases and J by 9 bases, with 11 bases between the two germline ends. The CDR3 contains 14 residues. The CDR3 here is CASSEQGERSPLHF. CDR3 sequence (DNA): TGTGCCAGCAGTGAACAGGGCGAACGTTCACCCCTCCACTTT.

The chain combines TRBV7-9 with TRBJ2-5, with a tentative D call TRBD2 (6 bases). The V gene's germline CDR1 is SEHNR and CDR2 FQNEAQ (reference sequence). The germline V and J ends were trimmed by 1 base and 5 bases, with 8 bases remaining between them. The CDR3 has 13 residues. This CDR3 is CASSLDGGETQYF. The CDR3 region has the DNA TGTGCCAGCAGCTTAGACGGGGGTGAGACCCAGTACTTC.

V is TRBV5-4 and J is TRBJ2-1, with 7 bases identical to TRBD1. This CDR3 contains 13 residues. Germline CDR1 and CDR2: SGHNT and YYREEE (reference sequence). Trimming removed 5 bases from V and 7 bases from J; junction bases left unmatched: 6. CDR3 sequence reads: CASSWDSVNEQFF. The CDR3 nucleotides read TGTGCCAGCAGTTGGGACAGTGTTAATGAGCAGTTCTTC.

Only a few counts were recorded for this clonotype. The V gene is TRBV4-1, the J gene TRBJ2-5; 8 nucleotides match TRBD2. CDR1 and CDR2 from the germline V gene are MGHRA and YSYEKL. With 4 bases clipped from V and 5 bases from J, the junction kept 6 bases outside the gene matches. The CDR3 contains 14 residues. The CDR3 DNA follows: TGCGCCAGCAGCCGACATAGCGGGGCTGAGACCCAGTACTTC. The encoded protein is CASSRHSGAETQYF.

V is TRBV7-9 and J is TRBJ1-1, with D uncertain. This CDR3 comprises 11 residues. V was cut by 8 bases and J by 9 bases, with 13 bases left in between. Germline lookup yields CDR1 SEHNR and CDR2 FQNEAQ (reference sequence). The CDR3 region has the DNA TGTGCCAGCTCTATCCAGGATAAAGCTTTCTTT. Translated: CASSIQDKAFF.

This chain links TRBV9 with TRBJ1-6; D is uncertain. CDR3 length: 14 amino acids. The germline CDR1 and CDR2 sequences are SGDLS and YYNGEE. V lost 0 bases and J 7 bases, leaving 8 bases between the germline ends. In nucleotides, the CDR3 is TGTGCCAGCAGCGTAGCTCTTACGAATTCACCCCTCCACTTT. Translated, it gives CASSVALTNSPLHF.

The chain combines TRBV13 with TRBJ1-2; D may be TRBD1 (5 bases). Germline loops: CDR1 PRHDT, CDR2 FYEKMQ (reference sequence). This CDR3 is built from 15 residues. Trimming pared 3 bases from V and 5 bases from J, leaving 16 bases between. The CDR3 nucleotides are TGTGCCAGCAGCTTGGGCGAAGGGGCGCAGTATGGCTACACCTTC. Translated, it gives CASSLGEGAQYGYTF. The complete variable domain, with remaining parts taken from reference TRBV13 and TRBJ1-2, reads AAGVIQSPRHLIKEKRETATLKCYPIPRHDTVYWYQQGPGQDPQFLISFYEKMQSDKGSIPDRFSAQQFSDYHSELNMSSLELGDSALYFCASSLGEGAQYGYTFGSGTRLTVV.

This clonotype occurred a few times. The chain joins TRBV10-2 to TRBJ1-1; D is perhaps TRBD1 (6 bases). Germline V lookup: CDR1 WSHSY, CDR2 SAAADI. V dropped 6 bases and J dropped 8 bases, with 16 bases sitting between them. The CDR3 totals 13 residues. Written as DNA, the CDR3 is TGCGCCAGCAGGGACACAGGGTTTAGGGAAGCTTTCTTT. Translation: CASRDTGFREAFF.

This clonotype turned up a few times. The gene calls are TRBV6-1 and TRBJ2-4, with a weak D call TRBD1 (7 bases). The CDR3 contains 16 residues. Between the trimmed V and J ends, which lost 2 bases and 0 bases, there was a span of 11 bases. The germline CDR1 and CDR2 sequences are MNHNS and SASEGT. The CDR3 spells CASSEQGGLAKNIQYF. In nucleotides, the CDR3 is TGTGCCAGCAGTGAACAGGGGGGCCTAGCCAAAAACATTCAGTACTTC.

This clonotype was seen once. This sequence joins TRBV7-8 and TRBJ2-6, with no clear D. CDR3 length equals 16 residues. Germline lookup yields CDR1 SGHVS and CDR2 FQNEAQ. Trimming removed 3 bases from V and 0 bases from J, with 9 bases in between. In nucleotides, the CDR3 is TGTGCCAGCAGCTTCAGCGTAAACTCTGGGGCCAACGTCCTGACTTTC. Translated: CASSFSVNSGANVLTF.